These 20 T cell receptor beta chains share one sample of origin, sequenced in a study of cytotoxic CD8 clonotypes in ibrutinib-treated CLL (dated by TCRdb to about 2021). What the time point label conveys for this sample: progressive disease on ibrutinib. The library was made by the immunoSEQ multiplex PCR assay. This immuneACCESS table, as held by TCRdb, lists in-frame sequences with V and J called but not all clones. Of the missing ones, under half trace to an unresolved V gene in checked studies; the others have no known cause. For this sample the table gives approximately 150,000 clones, of which more than 70% were detected only once. The top ten clonotypes cover 3% of the sample. This specimen consisted of PBMCs, obtained at disease progression, from a patient treated with ibrutinib. These receptors all come from a human donor with chronic lymphocytic leukemia.

This chain joins TRBV11-3 and TRBJ2-2; D possibly corresponds to TRBD2 (6 bases). V was cut by 5 bases and J by 1 base, with 14 bases left in between. CDR1 SGHNT and CDR2 YENEEA come from the germline V gene. The CDR3 extends over 16 amino acids. Here the CDR3 DNA reads TGTGCCAGCAGCCGGAGGGTCGGGGTGAACACCGGGGAGCTGTTTTTT. Protein product: CASSRRVGVNTGELFF. The complete variable domain, with remaining parts taken from reference TRBV11-3 and TRBJ2-2, reads EAGVVQSPRYKIIEKKQPVAFWCNPISGHNTLYWYLQNLGQGPELLIRYENEEAVDDSQLPKDRFSAERLKGVDSTLKIQPAELGDSAVYLCASSRRVGVNTGELFFGEGSRLTVL.

The chain links TRBV19 to TRBJ2-3, with 8 bases matching TRBD1. J gave up 4 bases and V 4 bases, and 7 bases lay outside the gene matches. Germline assignment: CDR1 LNHDA and CDR2 SQIVND (reference sequence). The CDR3 loop spans 15 amino acids. The CDR3 here is CASSTGGWFSDTQYF. CDR3 in DNA: TGTGCCAGTAGTACAGGGGGCTGGTTCTCAGATACGCAGTATTTT. Variable domain in full (rest from reference TRBV19 and TRBJ2-3): DGGITQSPKYLFRKEGQNVTLSCEQNLNHDAMYWYRQDPGQGLRLIYYSQIVNDFQKGDIAEGYSVSREKKESFPLTVTSAQKNPTAFYLCASSTGGWFSDTQYFGPGTRLTVL.

As DNA, the CDR3 is TGTGCCATCAGTGAACGGGTATACTCCTCTGGGGCCAACGTCCTGACTTTC. It encodes CAISERVYSSGANVLTF. J is TRBJ2-6 and V is TRBV10-3; D call uncertain. The CDR3 is 17 amino acids. Trimming took off 3 bases at V and 0 bases at J, with 12 bases between the two ends. The germline V gene has CDR1 ENHRY and CDR2 SYGVKD.

This clone appeared once. The chain couples TRBV9 to TRBJ1-2, with 9 bases matching TRBD1. V shed 0 bases, J shed 2 bases, and the junction held 5 bases outside the gene matches. The CDR3 sequence is 16 residues long. Germline-derived CDR1 and CDR2 are SGDLS and YYNGEE. The CDR3 is CASSVDGTGTNYGYTF. The DNA of the CDR3 is TGTGCCAGCAGCGTAGATGGGACAGGGACAAACTATGGCTACACCTTC.

The rearrangement joins TRBV7-2 to TRBJ2-3; TRBD2 aligns across 10 bases. CDR1 is SGHTA, CDR2 FQGNSA, per germline. V dropped 5 bases and J dropped 0; count of bases not matched to a gene: 8. CDR3 size: 17 residues. CDR3 region: CASSRGTSVPSTDTQYF. CDR3 bases: TGTGCCAGCAGCCGAGGGACTAGCGTTCCTAGCACAGATACGCAGTATTTT.

This chain links TRBV4-2 with TRBJ2-3, with D perhaps matching TRBD2 (6 bases). This CDR3 spans 20 amino acids. Germline-derived CDR1 and CDR2 are LGHNA and YNFKEQ. Trimming pared 1 base from V and 0 bases from J, leaving 23 bases between. The CDR3 nucleotides are TGTGCCAGCAGCCAAGTGGCGCGCTTTGCTAGCGCCTCTAGCACAGATACGCAGTATTTT. The encoded protein is CASSQVARFASASSTDTQYF.

V usage is TRBV29-1 and J usage is TRBJ1-1, with D unclear. CDR1 is SQVTM, CDR2 ANQGSEA, per germline. CDR3 length: 18 amino acids. The V and J ends lost 1 base and 7 bases respectively, with 28 bases between them. The DNA for the CDR3 is TGCAGCGTTGAAGGAGTGGGGAATCGACGAATAATAAATCTTGAAGCTTTCTTT. Translating gives CSVEGVGNRRIINLEAFF.

The chain uses TRBV27 and TRBJ2-3; D is undetermined. Germline V gene data show CDR1 as MNHEY and CDR2 as SMNVEV (reference sequence). V gave up 3 bases and J gave up 2 bases, with 18 bases separating them. The CDR3 covers 17 residues. CDR3 in DNA: TGTGCCAGCAGTTTGATAGGCCGATCTATTGACACAGATACGCAGTATTTT. Residues: CASSLIGRSIDTDTQYF.

This clone was found a few times. The rearrangement links TRBV4-1 to TRBJ1-5; 7 bases match TRBD1. The V and J ends lost 8 bases and 4 bases, in that order; junction bases with no gene match: 14. Per germline, CDR1 MGHRA and CDR2 YSYEKL. CDR3 length: 16 amino acids. The CDR3 loop reads CASGSETGQLNQPQHF. The CDR3 DNA sequence: TGCGCCAGCGGGTCAGAAACGGGACAGCTAAATCAGCCCCAGCATTTT.

This clone was recorded once. The gene calls are TRBV28 and TRBJ2-7; TRBD2 matches at 10 bases. The CDR3 contains 17 residues. Losses at the gene ends were 3 bases for V and 2 bases for J; bases not matched to a gene: 10. The germline CDR1 and CDR2 sequences are MDHEN and SYDVKM. CDR3 sequence (DNA): TGTGCCAGCAGTTTGGTGACACAACTAGCGGGAACCTACGAGCAGTACTTC. Protein product: CASSLVTQLAGTYEQYF.

The CDR3 spells CASGEREAPPGELFF. CDR3 DNA sequence: TGTGCCAGTGGCGAGCGGGAAGCCCCCCCCGGGGAGCTGTTTTTT. The V and J genes are TRBV2 and TRBJ2-2; TRBD2 matches at 7 bases. The CDR3 sequence is 15 residues long. The V gene end was trimmed by 9 bases and the J gene end by 6 bases; junction bases not matched to a gene: 13. In germline, CDR1 is SNHLY, CDR2 FYNNEI.

The V gene is TRBV19, the J gene TRBJ2-7, with D perhaps matching TRBD1 (5 bases). The CDR3 is 19 amino acids. The germline gives CDR1 LNHDA, CDR2 SQIVND (reference sequence). Deletions cut 3 bases from V and 7 bases from J, with 31 bases between. CDR3 residues: CASSISGQRNLRRTREQYF. CDR3 coding DNA: TGTGCCAGTAGTATCTCAGGGCAGCGAAACCTAAGACGTACTCGGGAGCAGTACTTC.

This chain joins TRBV7-2 and TRBJ2-7, with 7 bases aligning to TRBD1. J gave up 6 bases and V 5 bases, and 10 bases lay outside the gene matches. The CDR3 contains 14 residues. The germline gives CDR1 SGHTA, CDR2 FQGNSA. The CDR3 nucleotides read TGTGCCAGCAGCCCCGGGACAGTCTCTGGCGAGCAGTACTTC. This encodes CASSPGTVSGEQYF.

J is TRBJ1-1 and V is TRBV7-2, with a possible D match to TRBD1 (5 bases). The CDR3 runs to 15 residues. Germline V gives CDR1 SGHTA, CDR2 FQGNSA. Trimming took 1 base from V and 2 from J, leaving 11 bases between them. CDR3 bases: TGTGCCAGCAGCTTAGTATGGGACGGCAACACTGAAGCTTTCTTT. Translated, it gives CASSLVWDGNTEAFF.

The chain carries TRBV6-1 and TRBJ1-3; D is undetermined. The germline V and J ends were trimmed by 8 bases and 0 bases, with 11 bases remaining between them. Per the germline V gene, CDR1 is MNHNS and CDR2 is SASEGT. This CDR3 is built from 14 residues. The CDR3, as DNA: TGTGCCAGCTCGAGGGAGAACTCTGGAAACACCATATATTTT. Translated, it gives CASSRENSGNTIYF.

This clone appeared a single time. V gene TRBV6-6 combines with J gene TRBJ1-1, with TRBD1 as a possible D gene (5 bases). This CDR3 is built from 15 residues. Germline CDR1 MNHNY, CDR2 SVGAGI (reference sequence). Trimming left V 5 bases short and J 1 base short, with 14 bases between. CDR3: CASSQGWGTNTEAFF. CDR3 DNA sequence: TGTGCCAGCAGTCAAGGTTGGGGGACGAACACTGAAGCTTTCTTT.

This clone has just one count. J is TRBJ1-5 and V is TRBV28, with 8 bases identical to TRBD1. Trimming at V came to 6 bases and at J to 0 bases, leaving 4 bases not matched to a gene. From germline, CDR1 is MDHEN and CDR2 SYDVKM. The CDR3 loop spans 15 amino acids. The CDR3 DNA is TGTGCCAGCAGCCCAGGGGGCCGTAGCAATCAGCCCCAGCATTTT. It specifies CASSPGGRSNQPQHF.

This clone was observed once. At one end, the junction sequence differs from germline, possibly due to a read error. This chain joins TRBV7-9 and TRBJ2-2, with unresolved D. Germline lookup yields CDR1 SEHNR and CDR2 FQNEAQ (reference sequence). The CDR3 has 13 residues. CDR3 nucleotide sequence: TGTGCCAGCAGGTTAGGAGTAATCGGGGAGCTGTTTTTT. This translates into CASRLGVIGELFF. The full variable domain, in which reference TRBV7-9 and TRBJ2-2 provide the parts outside the CDR3, is DTGVSQNPRHKITKRGQNVTFRCDPISEHNRLYWYRQTLGQGPEFLTYFQNEAQLEKSRLLSDRFSAERPKGSFSTLEIQRTEQGDSAMYLCASRLGVIGELFFGEGSRLTVL.

This chain uses TRBV27 with TRBJ2-3; no clear D gene. Germline V lookup: CDR1 MNHEY, CDR2 SMNVEV (reference sequence). The V end lost 8 bases, the J end lost 0 bases, and 12 bases lay between the germline ends. The CDR3 spans 14 residues. As DNA, the CDR3 is TGTGCCAGCTCCATGCGCCGTAGCACAGATACGCAGTATTTT. Its protein product is CASSMRRSTDTQYF.

V usage is TRBV10-1 and J usage is TRBJ1-1; D gene unclear. This CDR3 is 13 amino acids long. V lost 4 bases, J lost 5 bases, and 11 bases lay in between. Germline V CDR1 and CDR2: WNHNN, SYGVQD (reference sequence). The CDR3 sequence is CASSGGFGTEAFF. For the CDR3, the DNA is TGCGCCAGCAGTGGGGGTTTTGGGACTGAAGCTTTCTTT.